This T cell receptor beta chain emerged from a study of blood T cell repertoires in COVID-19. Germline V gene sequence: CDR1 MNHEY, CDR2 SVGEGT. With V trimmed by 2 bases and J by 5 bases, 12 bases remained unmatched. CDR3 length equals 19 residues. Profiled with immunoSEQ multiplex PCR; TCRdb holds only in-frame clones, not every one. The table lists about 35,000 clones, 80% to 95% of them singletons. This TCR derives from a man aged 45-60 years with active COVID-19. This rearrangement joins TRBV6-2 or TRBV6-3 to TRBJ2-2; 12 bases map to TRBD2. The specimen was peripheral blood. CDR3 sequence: CASSYAGLAGNFVTGELFF. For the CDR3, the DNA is TGTGCCAGCAGTTACGCCGGACTAGCGGGGAATTTTGTAACCGGGGAGCTGTTTTTT.